These T cell receptor beta chains were read from a single sample in a study of type 1 regulatory T cells. TCRdb independently ran MiXCR on the reads; one entry per CDR3 protein. The sample has 75,000 to 100,000 distinct CDR3 sequences; roughly a third are singletons. The specimen sequenced was CD4+ T cells, either the whole sample or a sorted fraction (not recorded which). These receptors came from a human donor in good health. CDR3s include the opening cysteine and the closing phenylalanine or tryptophan. The D gene is left open where the match is weak. Only some rows state a clone size, as once, few, many or a class for expanded clones.

TRBV27	-	TRBJ1-5	-	CASSPDRNNQPQHF	TGTGCCAGCAGCCCCGACAGGAACAATCAGCCCCAGCATTTT
TRBV15	few	TRBJ2-7	TRBD2	CATSRPGGTSGRASYEQYF	TGTGCCACCAGCAGACCGGGGGGGACTAGCGGGAGGGCCTCCTACGAGCAGTACTTC
TRBV14	-	TRBJ2-7	TRBD2	CASSDVAGVPSMEQYF	TGTGCCAGCAGCGACGTAGCGGGAGTTCCATCTATGGAGCAGTACTTC
TRBV20-1	-	TRBJ2-5	TRBD2	CSAPISGTQETQYF	TGCAGTGCCCCCATCAGCGGGACTCAAGAGACCCAGTACTTC
TRBV25-1	-	TRBJ2-5	-	CASSEEAVRSQYF	TGTGCCAGCAGTGAAGAGGCGGTGCGGTCCCAGTACTTC
TRBV6-6	-	TRBJ2-7	-	CASSYPGTSVEQYF	TGTGCCAGCAGTTACCCGGGGACATCCGTAGAGCAGTACTTC
TRBV29-1	-	TRBJ1-2	-	CSVSLNYGYTF	TGCAGCGTTAGCCTGAACTATGGCTACACCTTC
TRBV2	-	TRBJ1-1	-	CASSEEQNTEAFF	TGTGCCAGCAGTGAAGAACAGAACACTGAAGCTTTCTTT
TRBV28	-	TRBJ2-1	-	CASSRGVQFF	TGTGCCAGCAGTCGTGGGGTGCAGTTCTTC
TRBV25-1	few	TRBJ1-4	-	CASSEYIRGGWNEKLFF	TGTGCCAGCAGTGAATATATTCGGGGGGGATGGAATGAAAAACTGTTTTTT
TRBV6-1	-	TRBJ2-2	TRBD2	CASRLAGVNTGELFF	TGTGCCAGCAGGTTAGCGGGAGTGAACACCGGGGAGCTGTTTTTT
TRBV10-3	few	TRBJ2-7	-	CAISESILREPRGKYF	TGTGCCATCAGTGAGTCGATCTTGCGGGAACCACGAGGCAAGTACTTC
TRBV3-1	-	TRBJ1-6	-	CASSQVGTGYNSPLHF	TGTGCCAGCAGCCAAGTTGGGACCGGATATAATTCACCCCTCCACTTT
TRBV9	-	TRBJ2-1	TRBD1	CASSGGLLGTGGDEQFF	TGTGCCAGCAGCGGGGGTCTTCTCGGGACAGGGGGCGATGAGCAGTTCTTC
TRBV15	-	TRBJ2-1	TRBD2	CATSRDELADSSYNEQFF	TGTGCCACCAGCAGAGATGAACTAGCGGACAGCTCCTACAATGAGCAGTTCTTC
TRBV27	-	TRBJ2-5	TRBD2	CASRFWLAGEKTQYF	TGTGCCAGCAGATTCTGGCTAGCGGGAGAAAAGACCCAGTACTTC
TRBV5-1	-	TRBJ2-7	-	CASSFGGTEDEQYF	TGCGCCAGCAGCTTCGGTGGGACGGAGGACGAGCAGTACTTC
TRBV6-6	-	TRBJ1-2	-	CASSYSMEANYGYTF	TGTGCCAGCAGTTACTCCATGGAGGCTAACTATGGCTACACCTTC
TRBV19	few	TRBJ2-2	-	CASSMGAPELFF	TGTGCCAGTAGTATGGGAGCCCCCGAGCTGTTTTTT
TRBV7-8	-	TRBJ1-2	-	CASSLRDTNYGYTF	TGTGCCAGCAGCTTAAGGGACACAAACTATGGCTACACCTTC
TRBV7-9	few	TRBJ1-1	-	CASSLGAGRNTEAFF	TGTGCCAGCAGCCTCGGGGCAGGGCGGAACACTGAAGCTTTCTTT
TRBV10-3	few	TRBJ2-1	TRBD2	CAISELAGGANEQFF	TGTGCCATCAGTGAGTTAGCGGGAGGTGCCAATGAGCAGTTCTTC
TRBV11-3	few	TRBJ2-3	TRBD2	CASSPGGLAGVRKIPQYF	TGTGCCAGCAGCCCGGGGGGACTAGCGGGAGTTCGAAAGATTCCGCAGTATTTT
TRBV7-2	once	TRBJ2-7	TRBD1	CASSLPRDRGSEQYF	TGTGCCAGCAGCTTACCCCGGGACAGGGGTTCCGAGCAGTACTTC
TRBV5-1	few	TRBJ2-7	TRBD2	CASSSGTSGTYEQYF	TGCGCCAGCAGCTCAGGGACTAGCGGCACCTACGAGCAGTACTTC
TRBV5-1	once	TRBJ2-3	TRBD2	CASSLGPTFIAGDTQYF	TGCGCCAGCAGCTTGGGCCCTACCTTTATAGCGGGCGATACGCAGTATTTT
TRBV19	once	TRBJ2-7	-	CANSPGWNEQYF	TGTGCCAATAGTCCCGGTTGGAACGAGCAGTACTTC